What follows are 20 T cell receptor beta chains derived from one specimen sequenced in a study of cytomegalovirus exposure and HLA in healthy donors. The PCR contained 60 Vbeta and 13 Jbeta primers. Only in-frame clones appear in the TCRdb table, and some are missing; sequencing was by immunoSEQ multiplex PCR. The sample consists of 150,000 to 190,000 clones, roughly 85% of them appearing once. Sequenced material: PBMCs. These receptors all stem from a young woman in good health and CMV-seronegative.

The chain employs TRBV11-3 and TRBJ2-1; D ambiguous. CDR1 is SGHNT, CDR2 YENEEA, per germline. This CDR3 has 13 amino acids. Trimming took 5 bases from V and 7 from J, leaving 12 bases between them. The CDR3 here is CASSPLQANEQFF. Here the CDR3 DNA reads TGTGCCAGCAGCCCACTGCAGGCAAATGAGCAGTTCTTC.

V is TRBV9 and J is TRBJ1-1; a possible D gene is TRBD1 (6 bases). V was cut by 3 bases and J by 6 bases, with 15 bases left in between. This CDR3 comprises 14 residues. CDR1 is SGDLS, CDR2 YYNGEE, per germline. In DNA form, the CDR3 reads TGTGCCAGCAGCGCTTTTCAAGGGGGGGCTGAAGCTTTCTTT. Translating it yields CASSAFQGGAEAFF.

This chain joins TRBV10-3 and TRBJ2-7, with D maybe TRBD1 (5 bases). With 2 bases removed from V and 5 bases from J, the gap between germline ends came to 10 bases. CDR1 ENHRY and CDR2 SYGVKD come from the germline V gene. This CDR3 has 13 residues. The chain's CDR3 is CAISEGGAHEQYF. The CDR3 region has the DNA TGTGCCATCAGTGAGGGTGGGGCCCACGAGCAGTACTTC.

In DNA, the CDR3 is TGTGCCAGCAGCGGTCCGGGACAACATTCTGGAAACACCATATATTTT. Its protein is CASSGPGQHSGNTIYF. The rearrangement uses TRBV9 and TRBJ1-3; TRBD1 is a possible D gene (6 bases). V lost 3 bases, J lost 1 base, and 14 bases lay in between. Germline V gene sequence: CDR1 SGDLS, CDR2 YYNGEE. The CDR3 covers 16 residues.

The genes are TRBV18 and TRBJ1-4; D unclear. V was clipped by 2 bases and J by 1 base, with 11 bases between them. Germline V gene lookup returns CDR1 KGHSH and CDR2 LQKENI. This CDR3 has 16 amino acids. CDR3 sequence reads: CASSPNPRGTNEKLFF. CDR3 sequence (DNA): TGTGCCAGCTCACCAAATCCTCGGGGAACTAATGAAAAACTGTTTTTT.

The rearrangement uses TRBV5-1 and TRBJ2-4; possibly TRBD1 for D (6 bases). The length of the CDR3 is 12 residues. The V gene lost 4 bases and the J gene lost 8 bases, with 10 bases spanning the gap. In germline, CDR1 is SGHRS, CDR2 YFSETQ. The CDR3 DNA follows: TGCGCCAGCAGCCTACAGGGTGACATTCAGTACTTC. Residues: CASSLQGDIQYF. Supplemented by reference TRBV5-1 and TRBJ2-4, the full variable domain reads KAGVTQTPRYLIKTRGQQVTLSCSPISGHRSVSWYQQTPGQGLQFLFEYFSETQRNKGNFPGRFSGRQFSNSRSEMNVSTLELGDSALYLCASSLQGDIQYFGAGTRLSVL.

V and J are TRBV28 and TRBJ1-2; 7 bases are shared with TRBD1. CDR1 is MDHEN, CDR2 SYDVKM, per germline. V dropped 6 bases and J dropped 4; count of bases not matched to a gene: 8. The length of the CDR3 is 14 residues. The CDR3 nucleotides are TGTGCCAGCAGAGAGGGGGCGCGTGTCTATGGCTACACCTTC. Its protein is CASREGARVYGYTF.

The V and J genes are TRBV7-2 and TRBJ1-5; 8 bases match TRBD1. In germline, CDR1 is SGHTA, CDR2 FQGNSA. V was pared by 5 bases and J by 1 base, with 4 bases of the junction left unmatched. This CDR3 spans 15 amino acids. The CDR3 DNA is TGTGCCAGCAGCCCAGGACAGGGAAGCAATCAGCCCCAGCATTTT. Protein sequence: CASSPGQGSNQPQHF.

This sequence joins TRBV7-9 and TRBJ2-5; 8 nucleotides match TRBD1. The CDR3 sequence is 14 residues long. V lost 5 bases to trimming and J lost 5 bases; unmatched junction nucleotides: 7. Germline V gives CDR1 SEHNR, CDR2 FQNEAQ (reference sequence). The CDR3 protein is CASSRGQAAETQYF. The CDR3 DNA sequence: TGTGCCAGCAGCCGGGGACAGGCGGCCGAGACCCAGTACTTC. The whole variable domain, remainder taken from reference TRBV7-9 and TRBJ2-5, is DTGVSQNPRHKITKRGQNVTFRCDPISEHNRLYWYRQTLGQGPEFLTYFQNEAQLEKSRLLSDRFSAERPKGSFSTLEIQRTEQGDSAMYLCASSRGQAAETQYFGPGTRLLVL.

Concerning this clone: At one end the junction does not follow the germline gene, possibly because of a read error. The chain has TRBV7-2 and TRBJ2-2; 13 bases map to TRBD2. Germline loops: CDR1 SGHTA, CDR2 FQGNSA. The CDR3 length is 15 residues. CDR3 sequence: CASSSGLAGSGELFF. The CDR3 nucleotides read TGTGCCAGCAGCTCGGGACTAGCGGGGTCCGGGGAACTGTTTTTT.

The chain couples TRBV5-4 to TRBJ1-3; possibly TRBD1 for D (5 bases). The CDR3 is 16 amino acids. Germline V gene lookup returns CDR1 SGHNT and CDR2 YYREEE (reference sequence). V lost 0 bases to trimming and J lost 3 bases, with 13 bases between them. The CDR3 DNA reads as TGTGCCAGCAGCTTGGGTGAGGTCCAGGGTGGAAACACCATATATTTT. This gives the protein CASSLGEVQGGNTIYF. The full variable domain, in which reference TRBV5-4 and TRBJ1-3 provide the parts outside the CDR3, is ETGVTQSPTHLIKTRGQQVTLRCSSQSGHNTVSWYQQALGQGPQFIFQYYREEENGRGNFPPRFSGLQFPNYSSELNVNALELDDSALYLCASSLGEVQGGNTIYFGEGSWLTVV.

CDR3 in amino acids: CASSSPTSGRGDTQYF. Written as DNA, the CDR3 is TGTGCCAGCAGTTCCCCGACTAGCGGGAGGGGAGATACGCAGTATTTT. The chain combines TRBV27 with TRBJ2-3, with 14 bases aligning to TRBD2. With 4 bases clipped from V and 5 bases from J, the junction kept 5 bases outside the gene matches. CDR1 and CDR2 from the germline V gene are MNHEY and SMNVEV (reference sequence). CDR3 size: 16 residues.

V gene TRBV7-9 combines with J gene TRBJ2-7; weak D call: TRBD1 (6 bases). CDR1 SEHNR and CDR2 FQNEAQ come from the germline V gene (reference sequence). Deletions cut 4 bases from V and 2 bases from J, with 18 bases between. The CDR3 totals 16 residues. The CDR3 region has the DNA TGTGCCAGCAGCTCAGGGGACGGGACGGACCCCTACGAGCAGTACTTC. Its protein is CASSSGDGTDPYEQYF.

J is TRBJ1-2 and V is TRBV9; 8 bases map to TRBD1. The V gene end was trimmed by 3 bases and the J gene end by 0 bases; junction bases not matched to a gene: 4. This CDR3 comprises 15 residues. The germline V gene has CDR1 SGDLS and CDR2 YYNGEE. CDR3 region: CASSEDRVANYGYTF. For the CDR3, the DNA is TGTGCCAGCAGCGAGGACAGGGTAGCTAACTATGGCTACACCTTC.

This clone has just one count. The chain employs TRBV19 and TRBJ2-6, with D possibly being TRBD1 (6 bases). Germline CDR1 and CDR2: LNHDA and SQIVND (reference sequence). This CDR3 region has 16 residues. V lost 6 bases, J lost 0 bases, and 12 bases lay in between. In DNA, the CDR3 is TGTGCCAGTAGCGTGGACAGTTCCTCTGGGGCCAACGTCCTGACTTTC. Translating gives CASSVDSSSGANVLTF. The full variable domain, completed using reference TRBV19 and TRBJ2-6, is DGGITQSPKYLFRKEGQNVTLSCEQNLNHDAMYWYRQDPGQGLRLIYYSQIVNDFQKGDIAEGYSVSREKKESFPLTVTSAQKNPTAFYLCASSVDSSSGANVLTFGAGSRLTVL.

CDR3 amino acids: CASSLSGRWGGLDYGYTF. The DNA for the CDR3 is TGTGCCAGCAGTTTATCAGGGCGATGGGGGGGCCTAGACTATGGCTACACCTTC. V and J are TRBV28 and TRBJ1-2, with D possibly matching TRBD1 (6 bases). From germline, CDR1 is MDHEN and CDR2 SYDVKM. The CDR3 spans 18 residues. V lost 1 base and J lost 3, with 21 bases in between.

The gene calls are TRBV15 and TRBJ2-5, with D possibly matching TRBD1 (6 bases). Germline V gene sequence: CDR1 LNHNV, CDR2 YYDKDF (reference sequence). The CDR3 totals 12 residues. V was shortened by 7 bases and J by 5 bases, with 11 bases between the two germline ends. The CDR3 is CATMGAEETQYF. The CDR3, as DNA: TGTGCCACCATGGGGGCGGAGGAGACCCAGTACTTC.

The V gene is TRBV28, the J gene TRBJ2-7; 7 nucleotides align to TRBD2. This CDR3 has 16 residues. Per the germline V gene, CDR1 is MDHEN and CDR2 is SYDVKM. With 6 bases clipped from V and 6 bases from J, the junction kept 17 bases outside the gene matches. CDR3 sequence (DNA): TGTGCCAGCAGGTTTATTTCTTCGAGACTAGCTGGCGAGCAGTACTTC. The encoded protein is CASRFISSRLAGEQYF.

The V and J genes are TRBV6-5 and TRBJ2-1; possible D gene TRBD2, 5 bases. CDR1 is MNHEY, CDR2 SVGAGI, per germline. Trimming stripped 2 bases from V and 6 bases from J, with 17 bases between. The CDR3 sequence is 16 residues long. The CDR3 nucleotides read TGTGCCAGCAGTTACCGTACCGAGGGAAGGGCCAATGAGCAGTTCTTC. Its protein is CASSYRTEGRANEQFF.

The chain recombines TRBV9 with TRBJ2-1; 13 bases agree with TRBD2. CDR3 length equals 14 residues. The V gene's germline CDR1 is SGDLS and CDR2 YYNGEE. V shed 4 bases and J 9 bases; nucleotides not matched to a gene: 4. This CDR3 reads CASSSRTSGGEQFF. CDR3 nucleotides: TGTGCCAGCAGCAGCCGGACTAGCGGGGGTGAGCAGTTCTTC.